This T cell receptor (beta chain) was identified during a study of OX40 agonist ivuxolimab in advanced cancers. Study overall: Given to patients was ivuxolimab, an agonistic anti-OX40 (CD134) antibody.

Sequencing used immunoSEQ multiplex PCR; TCRdb keeps in-frame clones, though not all of them. The sample records approximately 98,000 clones, less than 95% being singletons. The CDR3 sequence is 13 residues long. Germline V gene data show CDR1 as ENHRY and CDR2 as SYGVKD. The V gene lost 6 bases and the J gene lost 4 bases, with 10 bases spanning the gap. Individuals having autoimmune disease history or systemic immunosuppression were not enrolled. Points from the study as a whole: Low levels of normalized T-cell clonal expansion also appeared in some nonresponders.

About this clone: Its antigen is currently unknown.

This sample comprised CD4+ or CD8+ T cells sorted from blood, obtained in a trial of the OX40 agonist ivuxolimab. This sequence joins TRBV10-3 and TRBJ2-1, with a possible D match to TRBD1 (5 bases). This clonotype originated in an adult with an advanced solid tumor such as melanoma, head and neck, liver or kidney cancer. The CDR3 DNA follows: TGTGCCATCAGCCAAGACAGTTACAATGAGCAGTTCTTC. Its protein is CAISQDSYNEQFF.